A selection of T cell receptor beta chains follows, all from one sample in a study of blood T cells in healthy people across ages. MiXCR was run by TCRdb on the 5' RACE reads, yielding one entry per CDR3 protein. The data contain about 900,000 distinct CDR3 sequences, 55% to 65% of them singletons. The specimen sequenced was blood. These receptors were taken from a man in his thirties or forties in good health. Each CDR3 is given with its conserved first and last residue. The D gene is left open where the match is weak. Clone size is not always given. Where it is, it says once, few, many or a class for expanded clones.

clone_size,d_call,v_call,j_call,cdr3_aa,cdr3_nt
-,-,TRBV20-1,TRBJ1-1,CSAVSGIEAFF,TGCAGTGCTGTCTCAGGGATTGAAGCTTTCTTT
-,-,TRBV24-1,TRBJ2-7,CATSTGTKSYEQYF,TGTGCCACCAGCACCGGGACAAAGTCCTACGAGCAGTACTTC
-,TRBD1,TRBV3-1,TRBJ2-5,CASSQGQEKYF,TGTGCTAGCAGCCAAGGACAGGAAAAGTACTTC
-,-,TRBV7-2,TRBJ2-7,CASTQGFSYEQYF,TGTGCCAGCACACAGGGTTTCTCCTACGAGCAGTACTTC
-,-,TRBV7-2,TRBJ2-3,CASSLDGRGRTDTKYF,TGTGCCAGCAGCTTGGATGGCCGGGGGCGGACAGATACGAAGTATTTT
-,-,TRBV12-3/TRBV12-4,TRBJ2-7,CASSLTGTLGTYEQYF,TGTGCCAGCAGTTTGACCGGGACTCTAGGGACCTACGAGCAGTACTTC
-,-,TRBV7-2,TRBJ2-1,CASSFIGEDRQFF,TGTGCCAGCAGCTTCATAGGGGAGGACAGGCAGTTCTTC
-,-,TRBV4-1,TRBJ1-2,CASSQETPGITF,TGCGCCAGCAGCCAAGAAACTCCGGGGATCACCTTC
-,-,TRBV12-3/TRBV12-4,TRBJ2-3,CATFNGDTQYF,TGTGCCACATTTAACGGAGATACGCAGTATTTT
-,TRBD1,TRBV5-1,TRBJ2-7,CASSSFTTGEVDEQYF,TGCGCCAGCAGCTCCTTCACGACAGGGGAAGTCGACGAGCAGTACTTC
-,TRBD2,TRBV20-1,TRBJ2-1,CSARDLTGLQIGEQFF,TGCAGTGCTAGAGACCTGACGGGACTACAGATTGGTGAGCAGTTCTTC
-,TRBD1,TRBV14,TRBJ1-2,CASSHSSQGTGYTF,TGTGCCAGCAGCCACAGTTCACAGGGGACTGGCTACACCTTC
-,-,TRBV21-1,TRBJ2-3,CASSKRAQRGGTDTQYF,TGTGCCAGCAGCAAAAGGGCCCAGCGGGGAGGTACAGATACGCAGTATTTT
-,-,TRBV27,TRBJ2-7,CASSPLGRVYEQYF,TGTGCCAGCAGCCCCCTCGGCAGGGTCTACGAGCAGTACTTC
many,-,TRBV7-9,TRBJ2-3,CASSFGGLSTDTQYF,TGTGCCAGCAGCTTCGGCGGGCTAAGCACAGATACGCAGTATTTT
-,-,TRBV12-3/TRBV12-4,TRBJ2-3,CASSEYRGTDTQYF,TGTGCCAGCAGTGAATACAGGGGCACAGATACGCAGTATTTT
-,-,TRBV28,TRBJ1-2,CASSPPGSIVHGYTF,TGTGCCAGCAGCCCACCGGGTTCCATCGTCCATGGCTACACCTTC
few,-,TRBV5-1,TRBJ2-7,CASSLVLTGPYEQYF,TGCGCCAGCAGCTTGGTCCTGACAGGCCCCTACGAGCAGTACTTC
-,-,TRBV6-5,TRBJ1-2,CASSRGFVNGYTF,TGTGCCAGCAGCCGGGGATTCGTAAATGGCTACACCTTC
few,-,TRBV29-1,TRBJ2-5,CSVVGQAQETQYF,TGCAGCGTTGTAGGCCAGGCCCAAGAGACCCAGTACTTC
many,TRBD2,TRBV7-9,TRBJ2-7,CASSLGLGLAGYEQYF,TGTGCCAGCAGCTTAGGGCTGGGACTAGCGGGCTACGAGCAGTACTTC
-,TRBD2,TRBV4-3,TRBJ2-1,CASSQRLGASGDYNEQFF,TGCGCCAGCAGCCAGAGGCTGGGAGCTAGCGGGGATTACAATGAGCAGTTCTTC
-,-,TRBV6-4,TRBJ2-3,CASSDSGGAADTQYF,TGTGCCAGCAGTGACTCGGGGGGGGCCGCAGATACGCAGTATTTT
few,-,TRBV7-2,TRBJ2-1,CASSPSRGPHNEQFF,TGTGCCAGCAGCCCTAGTCGGGGCCCACACAATGAGCAGTTCTTC
few,TRBD2,TRBV7-9,TRBJ2-5,CASSSPGLAGDVWETQYF,TGTGCCAGCAGCTCACCGGGACTAGCGGGGGACGTGTGGGAGACCCAGTACTTC
-,TRBD1,TRBV10-3,TRBJ2-1,CAISESGTESNEQFF,TGTGCCATCAGTGAGTCGGGGACAGAATCCAATGAGCAGTTCTTC
-,-,TRBV12-3/TRBV12-4,TRBJ2-1,CASSLATNNEQFF,TGTGCCAGCAGTTTAGCCACCAACAATGAGCAGTTCTTC
once,-,TRBV7-9,TRBJ2-2,CASSAIKGRNTGELFF,TGTGCCAGCAGCGCCATAAAGGGCCGGAACACCGGGGAGCTGTTTTTT
few,-,TRBV4-3,TRBJ2-5,CASSRRRNQETQYF,TGCGCCAGCTCTCGAAGGCGGAATCAAGAGACCCAGTACTTC
few,-,TRBV6-1,TRBJ2-3,CASSADGPSTDTQYF,TGTGCCAGCAGTGCTGACGGGCCTAGCACAGATACGCAGTATTTT
once,-,TRBV27,TRBJ2-5,CASSLSRTPQAETQYF,TGTGCCAGCAGTTTATCGAGGACCCCCCAGGCAGAGACCCAGTACTTC
-,TRBD2,TRBV2,TRBJ2-1,CASSEKLAGGRVEQFF,TGTGCCAGCAGTGAAAAACTAGCGGGGGGGCGGGTTGAGCAGTTCTTC
-,TRBD1,TRBV25-1,TRBJ2-7,CASSPEFDRAYEQYF,TGTGCCAGCAGTCCCGAATTTGACAGGGCCTACGAGCAGTACTTC
-,-,TRBV4-3,TRBJ2-5,CASSQVSQGGDTQYF,TGCGCCAGCAGCCAAGTGTCTCAGGGTGGGGATACGCAGTACTTC
-,-,TRBV9,TRBJ2-3,CASRAAAGGESTDTQYF,TGTGCCAGCAGGGCAGCCGCCGGAGGGGAAAGCACAGATACGCAGTATTTT
-,-,TRBV12-3/TRBV12-4,TRBJ2-3,CASILRGAGDTQYF,TGTGCCAGCATCTTAAGAGGGGCGGGAGATACGCAGTATTTT
once,-,TRBV12-3/TRBV12-4,TRBJ2-7,CASSAGTLREQYF,TGTGCCAGCAGTGCCGGGACACTCCGCGAGCAGTACTTC
-,-,TRBV20-1,TRBJ1-5,CSTPGNFQGPQHF,TGCAGTACGCCTGGGAACTTCCAGGGACCCCAGCATTTT
few,TRBD2,TRBV24-1,TRBJ2-3,CATPSGSGGVSIRNTQYF,TGTGCCACCCCATCAGGGAGCGGGGGGGTTTCAATTCGTAATACGCAGTATTTT
few,-,TRBV6-5,TRBJ2-5,CASTQGRGTQYF,TGTGCCAGCACCCAAGGGCGGGGGACCCAGTACTTC
-,-,TRBV14,TRBJ1-2,CASSQARGFYGYTF,TGTGCCAGCAGCCAAGCGAGGGGCTTCTATGGCTACACCTTC
-,-,TRBV7-2,TRBJ2-7,CASSSPGAMFYEQYF,TGTGCCAGCAGCTCTCCAGGGGCCATGTTCTACGAGCAGTACTTC
once,-,TRBV6-2/TRBV6-3,TRBJ2-3,CASSYSPAESSTDTQYF,TGTGCCAGCAGTTACAGCCCAGCGGAATCTAGCACAGATACGCAGTATTTT
-,TRBD1,TRBV6-2/TRBV6-3,TRBJ2-7,CASSRDRASEQYF,TGTGCCAGCAGTCGAGACAGGGCGAGCGAGCAGTACTTC
few,-,TRBV6-6,TRBJ2-1,CASRKQGVPTYNEQFF,TGTGCCAGCAGAAAGCAAGGGGTTCCCACCTACAATGAGCAGTTCTTC
few,-,TRBV20-1,TRBJ2-3,CSAPGPGAKDTQYF,TGCAGTGCCCCGGGACCCGGAGCAAAAGATACGCAGTATTTT
-,-,TRBV6-6,TRBJ1-6,CASSPEVGSPLHF,TGTGCCAGCAGTCCCGAAGTGGGTTCACCCCTCCACTTT
few,-,TRBV9,TRBJ2-7,CASSKGRTNSYEQYF,TGTGCCAGCAGCAAAGGGCGAACCAACTCCTACGAGCAGTACTTC
few,TRBD2,TRBV29-1,TRBJ2-1,CSVAGPGGYNEQFF,TGCAGCGTTGCAGGCCCGGGAGGATACAATGAGCAGTTCTTC
-,TRBD2,TRBV7-2,TRBJ2-5,CASSLESSGAGETQYF,TGTGCCAGCAGCTTAGAGAGTAGCGGGGCGGGAGAGACCCAGTACTTC
-,-,TRBV6-5,TRBJ2-1,CASSYKGTYNEQFF,TGTGCCAGCAGTTACAAGGGAACCTACAATGAGCAGTTCTTC
once,TRBD2,TRBV27,TRBJ2-7,CASSLLGTRGYEQYF,TGTGCCAGCAGTTTACTTGGGACTAGGGGCTACGAGCAGTACTTC
-,-,TRBV24-1,TRBJ2-5,CATASIETQYF,TGTGCCACCGCCTCGATCGAGACCCAGTACTTC
-,TRBD2,TRBV7-9,TRBJ2-1,CASSPRGAGGYNEQFF,TGTGCCAGCAGCCCCCGCGGAGCGGGGGGATACAATGAGCAGTTCTTC
-,TRBD1,TRBV9,TRBJ2-1,CASSTGAPYNEQFF,TGTGCCAGCAGCACAGGGGCCCCCTACAATGAGCAGTTCTTC
-,-,TRBV7-2,TRBJ2-7,CASSPTQLGALYEQYF,TGTGCCAGCAGCCCCACTCAACTCGGGGCCCTCTACGAGCAGTACTTC
-,-,TRBV13,TRBJ2-7,CASSPPTGTDSSYEQYF,TGTGCCAGCAGCCCTCCTACCGGGACGGACTCCTCCTACGAGCAGTACTTC
-,-,TRBV4-3,TRBJ2-7,CASSQDAGLYEQYF,TGCGCCAGCAGCCAAGATGCAGGGCTCTACGAGCAGTACTTC
-,TRBD1,TRBV24-1,TRBJ2-1,CATSTTDRYRGEQFF,TGTGCCACCAGTACTACGGACAGGTATAGGGGTGAGCAGTTCTTC
few,TRBD2,TRBV20-1,TRBJ2-1,CSADPPLADSYNEQFF,TGCAGTGCCGACCCTCCTCTAGCGGACTCCTACAATGAGCAGTTCTTC